The sequence of this T cell receptor (beta chain) was determined in a study of T-cell reconstitution after alpha-beta-depleted transplantation in children. The authors prepared the TCRbeta library with unique molecular identifiers. TCRdb called the PCR reads again in MiXCR, with one record for every CDR3 protein. The sample records about 610,000 distinct CDR3 sequences, 10% to 13% being singletons. Trimming removed 5 bases at V and 4 bases at J, with 14 bases between. Germline V gene sequence: CDR1 SEHNR, CDR2 FQNEAQ (reference sequence). The CDR3 is 14 amino acids. The chain couples TRBV7-9 to TRBJ2-5; tentatively, D is TRBD2 (5 bases). Specimen: PBMCs from the stem cell graft donor, collected from the stem cell graft. The TCR comes from a human donor who donated a stem cell graft to a child with acute myeloid leukemia. CDR3 nucleotide sequence: TGTGCCAGCAGCCCGGGGATCGCGGGAGAGACCCAGTACTTC. As protein: CASSPGIAGETQYF.